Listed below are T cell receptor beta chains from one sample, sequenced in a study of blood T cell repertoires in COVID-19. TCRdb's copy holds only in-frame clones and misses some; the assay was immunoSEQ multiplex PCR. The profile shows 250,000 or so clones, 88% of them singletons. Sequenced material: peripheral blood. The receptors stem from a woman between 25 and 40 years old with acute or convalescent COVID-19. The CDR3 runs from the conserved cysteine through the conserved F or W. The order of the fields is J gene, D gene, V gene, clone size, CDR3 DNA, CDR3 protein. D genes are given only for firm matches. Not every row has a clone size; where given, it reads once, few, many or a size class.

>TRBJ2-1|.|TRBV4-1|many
TGCGCCAGCAGCCCTGTAATTGCGTTGTACAATGAGCAGTTCTTC
CASSPVIALYNEQFF
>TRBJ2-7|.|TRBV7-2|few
TGTGCCAGCAGCTCCGAGTTTGGGCACGAGCAGTACTTC
CASSSEFGHEQYF
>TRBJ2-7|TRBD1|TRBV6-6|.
TGTGCCAGCAGTTACTCGACGGGACAGGGAGTGTACGAGCAGTACTTC
CASSYSTGQGVYEQYF
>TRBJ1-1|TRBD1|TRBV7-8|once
TGTGCCAGCAGCTACTGGGACAGGGGGAACACTGAAGCTTTCTTT
CASSYWDRGNTEAFF
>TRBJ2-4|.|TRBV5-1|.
TGCGCCAGCAGCTTGGCGGACAGTGACTATAGCATTCAGTACTTC
CASSLADSDYSIQYF
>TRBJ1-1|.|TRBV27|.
TGTGCCAGCAGCCCTGGACAGCGGGGCACTGAAGCTTTCTTT
CASSPGQRGTEAFF
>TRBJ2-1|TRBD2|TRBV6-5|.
TGTGCCAGCAGTTTAGCGGGGCCCTACAATGAGCAGTTCTTC
CASSLAGPYNEQFF
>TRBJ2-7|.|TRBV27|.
TGTGCCAGCAGTCCCCGCGTATGGGGCGGCGAGCAGTACTTC
CASSPRVWGGEQYF
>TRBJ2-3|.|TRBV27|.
TGTGCCAGCAGAGGTACTAGTCGACATACGCAGTATTTT
CASRGTSRHTQYF
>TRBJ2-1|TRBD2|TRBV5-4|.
TGTGCCAGCAGCCTAAGGCTAGCGGGAATGAGCTCCTACAATGAGCAGTTCTTC
CASSLRLAGMSSYNEQFF
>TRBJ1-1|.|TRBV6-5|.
TGTGCCAGCAGTTACACCCCTGGGGAGGGCGGGGCTGAAGCTTTCTTT
CASSYTPGEGGAEAFF
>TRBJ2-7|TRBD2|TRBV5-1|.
TGCGCCAGCAGACCTGCGACTAGCGCAAGCTCCTACGAGCAGTACTTC
CASRPATSASSYEQYF
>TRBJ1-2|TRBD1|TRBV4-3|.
TGCGCCAGCAGCCGCGGACAGGGGAGCTATGGCTACACCTTC
CASSRGQGSYGYTF
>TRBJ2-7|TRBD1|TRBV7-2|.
TGTGCCAGCAGCTTCACAGGGGTGAACTACGAGCAGTACTTC
CASSFTGVNYEQYF
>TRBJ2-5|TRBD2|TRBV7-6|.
TGTGCCAGCAGCCCGCAGATAGATTGGACTAGCGGGATCGGCGGGATGGGAACCCAGTACTTC
CASSPQIDWTSGIGGMGTQYF
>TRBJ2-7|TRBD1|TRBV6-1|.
TGTGCCAGCAGTGGGAGGGACAGGGGGAAGAGTGGTGGCTCCTACGAGCAGTACTTC
CASSGRDRGKSGGSYEQYF
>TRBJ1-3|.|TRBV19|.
TGTGCCAGTAGTGAAACCCGGGTTCTCTCTGGAAACACCATATATTTT
CASSETRVLSGNTIYF
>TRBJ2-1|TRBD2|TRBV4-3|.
TGCGCCAGCAGCCAAGATCAGGCGGGAGCAGGCTACAATGAGCAGTTCTTC
CASSQDQAGAGYNEQFF
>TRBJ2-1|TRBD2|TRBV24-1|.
TGTGCCACCAGTGATCCAGCGGGAACATACAATGAGCAGTTCTTC
CATSDPAGTYNEQFF
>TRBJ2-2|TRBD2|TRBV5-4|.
TGTGCCAGCAGTGTGGCGGGAGTGGACACCGGGGAGCTGTTTTTT
CASSVAGVDTGELFF
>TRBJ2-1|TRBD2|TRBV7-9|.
TGTGCCAGCAGCTTCGGACTAGCGGGAGGGATTCTGGGTGAGCAGTTCTTC
CASSFGLAGGILGEQFF
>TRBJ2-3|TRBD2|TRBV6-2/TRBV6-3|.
TGTGCCAGCAGCGTAACCTCAAGCGGGATCTATTCAGATACGCAGTATTTT
CASSVTSSGIYSDTQYF
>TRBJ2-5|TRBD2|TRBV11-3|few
TGTGCCAGCAGCTTAGGCCGACTGGCGGGAGCCCCAACCGAGACCCAGTACTTC
CASSLGRLAGAPTETQYF
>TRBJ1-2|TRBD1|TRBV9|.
TGTGCCAGCAGCGTAGGACAGGGTGGGTTTAACTATGGCTACACCTTC
CASSVGQGGFNYGYTF
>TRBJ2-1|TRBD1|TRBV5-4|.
TGTGCCAGCAGCTTAGGACAGGGTTACAATGAGCAGTTCTTC
CASSLGQGYNEQFF
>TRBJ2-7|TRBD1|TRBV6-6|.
TGTGCCAGCAGGGACAGGGGCGAACACGAGCAGTACTTC
CASRDRGEHEQYF
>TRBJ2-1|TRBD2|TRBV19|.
TGTGCCAGTAGCACCTCCCCCGGACTAGCGGGAGCCTATGAGCAGTTCTTC
CASSTSPGLAGAYEQFF
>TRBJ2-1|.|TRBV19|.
TGTGCCAGTAGTATCCTAGCTCCATACAATGAGCAGTTCTTC
CASSILAPYNEQFF
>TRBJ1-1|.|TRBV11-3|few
TGTGCCAGCACCGCCGGGACACGGAACACTGAAGCTTTCTTT
CASTAGTRNTEAFF
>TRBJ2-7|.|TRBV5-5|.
TGTGCCAGCAGCTTGTTGGGGGCGCTGAACGAGCAGTACTTC
CASSLLGALNEQYF